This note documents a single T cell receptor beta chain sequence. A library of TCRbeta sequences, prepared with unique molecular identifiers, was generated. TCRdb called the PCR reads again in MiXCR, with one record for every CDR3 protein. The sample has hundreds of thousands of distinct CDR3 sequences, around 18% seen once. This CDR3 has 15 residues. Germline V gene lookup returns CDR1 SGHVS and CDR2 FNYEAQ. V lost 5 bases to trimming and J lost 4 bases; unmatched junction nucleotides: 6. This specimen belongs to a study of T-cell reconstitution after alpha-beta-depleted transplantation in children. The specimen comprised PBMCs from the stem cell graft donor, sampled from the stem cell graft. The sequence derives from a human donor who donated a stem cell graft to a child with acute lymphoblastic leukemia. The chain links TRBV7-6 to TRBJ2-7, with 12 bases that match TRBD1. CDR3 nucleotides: TGTGCCAGCAGCCCCGGGACAGGGGGCGTATACGAGCAGTACTTC. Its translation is CASSPGTGGVYEQYF.